Presented here are 9 T cell receptor beta chains from one specimen sequenced in a study of T cells in localized non-small cell lung cancer. Produced via immunoSEQ multiplex PCR; TCRdb's table is partial and in-frame only. There are approximately 49,000 clones in the sample; approximately 75% occur only once, and 17% lies in the top ten. The specimen was peripheral blood, collected before any cancer treatment. The receptors come from a man aged 40 to 75 with stage I squamous cell lung carcinoma.

This clone came up once. The chain couples TRBV4-3 to TRBJ2-4; TRBD2 might be the D (5 bases). The CDR3 runs to 16 residues. The ends were cut back, 0 bases at V and 1 base at J, with 10 bases in the middle. The germline gives CDR1 LGHNA, CDR2 YSLEER. CDR3 protein: CASSQDFGLAKNIQYF. CDR3 in DNA: TGCGCCAGCAGCCAAGATTTCGGACTGGCCAAAAACATTCAGTACTTC.

The chain has TRBV4-2 and TRBJ2-5, with 8 bases aligning to TRBD2. V shed 3 bases and J 0 bases; nucleotides not matched to a gene: 6. The CDR3 spans 16 residues. Germline loops: CDR1 LGHNA, CDR2 YNFKEQ. The CDR3 is CASSQLAAGDQETQYF. In DNA, the CDR3 is TGTGCCAGCAGCCAGCTCGCAGCGGGGGACCAAGAGACCCAGTACTTC.

The chain uses TRBV28 and TRBJ1-6, with a weak D call TRBD1 (5 bases). There are 13 residues in the CDR3. V was cut by 5 bases and J by 9 bases, with 11 bases left in between. Germline CDR1 reads MDHEN; CDR2 reads SYDVKM. The CDR3 coding sequence is TGTGCCAGCAGTCAAGACAGTACTTCACCCCTCCACTTT. This gives the protein CASSQDSTSPLHF.

This chain uses TRBV5-1 with TRBJ1-1; no definite D call. The CDR3 is made up of 14 amino acids. With 0 bases removed from V and 1 base from J, the gap between germline ends came to 7 bases. Germline V CDR1 and CDR2: SGHRS, YFSETQ. The CDR3 loop is CASSLGATNTEAFF. The CDR3, as DNA: TGCGCCAGCAGCTTGGGGGCTACGAACACTGAAGCTTTCTTT.

The chain is built from TRBV11-2 and TRBJ2-7; maybe TRBD2 (5 bases). Trimming pared 4 bases from V and 12 bases from J, leaving 16 bases between. The CDR3 spans 12 residues. Per the germline V gene, CDR1 is SGHAT and CDR2 is FQNNGV. In DNA form, the CDR3 reads TGTGCCAGCAGCTCGCCTCTCCCGAGGGCGTACTTC. Protein: CASSSPLPRAYF.

The CDR3 DNA follows: TGTGCCAGCAGCTTAGGGGATATTAAGCAGTACTTC. Translating it yields CASSLGDIKQYF. The chain has TRBV11-2 and TRBJ2-7; no reliable D call. The germline V and J ends were trimmed by 1 base and 8 bases, with 9 bases remaining between them. CDR3 length: 12 residues. Germline values: CDR1 SGHAT, CDR2 FQNNGV.

V usage is TRBV5-6 and J usage is TRBJ2-2; tentatively, D is TRBD1 (7 bases). V was clipped by 4 bases and J by 4 bases, with 14 bases between them. The CDR3 runs 15 residues. The germline V gene encodes CDR1 SGHDT and CDR2 YYEEEE. The CDR3 sequence is CASSPQGRGTGELFF. CDR3 DNA: TGTGCCAGCAGCCCACAGGGGCGGGGCACCGGGGAGCTGTTTTTT.

This clone was counted only a few times. The chain combines TRBV25-1 with TRBJ2-7; D may match TRBD1 or TRBD2 (5 bases each). The CDR3 is made up of 13 amino acids. Trimming cost V 4 bases and J 5 bases, with 12 bases left between them. From germline, CDR1 is MGHDK and CDR2 SYGVNS. For the CDR3, the DNA is TGTGCCAGCAGTGGACCGGGACCCCACGAGCAGTACTTC. Translating gives CASSGPGPHEQYF.

The rearrangement uses TRBV5-1 and TRBJ1-1; 11 bases map to TRBD1. This CDR3 is built from 13 residues. J was trimmed by 5 bases and V by 10 bases; bases with no gene match: 7. Germline V CDR1 and CDR2: SGHRS, YFSETQ. CDR3 bases: TGCGCCTGCGCCGGGACAGGGGGGACTGAAGCTTTCTTT. It yields the protein CACAGTGGTEAFF.